This T cell receptor beta chain emerged from a study of human T cells and chemical hapten exposure. Study details: During the approximately 25-week study period, patients had diphenylcyclopropenone applied to the scalp every week. On the upper back, patch tests were applied with 0.01% DPC and read at 6 days. Patients, a majority of them female, were diagnosed with alopecia areata, totalis or universalis.

It was the library that attached unique molecular identifiers to individual cDNA molecules. TCRdb reprocessed the RACE reads via MiXCR and lists one record per CDR3 protein. The sample has 150,000 to 200,000 distinct CDR3 sequences, around 24% seen once. Time point denoted: patch test 1, 2 weeks after DPC sensitization. Treatment defined: therapeutic diphenylcyclopropenone sensitization with weekly scalp DPC. Per germline, CDR1 SGDLS and CDR2 YYNGEE. The CDR3 sequence is 13 residues long. The V gene lost 0 bases and the J gene lost 8 bases, with 10 bases spanning the gap. The TCR originated in a woman aged 50 to 65 with alopecia areata. Some clones in this sample may be carry-over from other donors' samples. The rearrangement joins TRBV9 to TRBJ2-3; D gene unclear. The sample consisted of whole blood, taken in connection with sensitization to the hapten diphenylcyclopropenone (DPC). CDR3 loop: CASSVDRLGTQYF. The CDR3 DNA sequence: TGTGCCAGCAGCGTAGACCGGCTCGGTACGCAGTATTTT. Complete variable domain (other parts from reference TRBV9 and TRBJ2-3): DSGVTQTPKHLITATGQRVTLRCSPRSGDLSVYWYQQSLDQGLQFLIQYYNGEERAKGNILERFSAQQFPDLHSELNLSSLELGDSALYFCASSVDRLGTQYFGPGTRLTVL.